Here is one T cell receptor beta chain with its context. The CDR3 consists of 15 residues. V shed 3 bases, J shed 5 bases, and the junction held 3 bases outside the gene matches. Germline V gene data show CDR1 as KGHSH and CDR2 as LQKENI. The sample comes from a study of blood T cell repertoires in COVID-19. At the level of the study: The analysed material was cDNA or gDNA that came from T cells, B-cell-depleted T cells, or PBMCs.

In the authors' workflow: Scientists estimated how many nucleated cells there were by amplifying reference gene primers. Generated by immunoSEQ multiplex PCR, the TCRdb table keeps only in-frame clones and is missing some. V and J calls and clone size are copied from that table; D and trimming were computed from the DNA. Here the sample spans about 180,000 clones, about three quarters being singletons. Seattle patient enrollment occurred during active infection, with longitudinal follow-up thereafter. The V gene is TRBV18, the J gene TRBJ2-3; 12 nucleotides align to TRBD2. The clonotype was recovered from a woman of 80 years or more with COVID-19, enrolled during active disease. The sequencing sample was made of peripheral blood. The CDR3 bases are TGTGCCAGCTCACCGCCTAGCGGGGGGGGAGATACGCAGTATTTT. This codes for CASSPPSGGGDTQYF.